This T cell receptor beta chain was retrieved from a study of technical replicates of blood from several donors. The V and J ends lost 4 bases and 0 bases respectively, with 25 bases between them. This CDR3 has 19 residues. Germline CDR1 and CDR2: SGHVS and FQNEAQ. The repertoire was sequenced with immunoSEQ multiplex PCR; TCRdb's copy has only in-frame clones and lacks some. The repertoire holds some 77,000 clones, with 80% to 95% as singletons. Sequencing was performed on T cells isolated from PBMCs. The chain is built from TRBV7-8 and TRBJ2-7, with D possibly being TRBD1 (6 bases). The receptor was isolated from a human donor in good health. The CDR3 nucleotides are TGTGCCAGCAGCTACCTGTCCGGGACAACACACCTAAGCTCCTACGAGCAGTACTTC. Protein sequence: CASSYLSGTTHLSSYEQYF.